The sequence of this T cell receptor (beta chain) was determined in a study of neurological immune-mediated disorders. The cDNA was generated by 5'RACE with 10-nucleotide random UMIs. Each CDR3 protein gets one entry after TCRdb re-called the 5' RACE reads with MiXCR. The sample gives tens of thousands of distinct CDR3 sequences, approximately 2.4% of which show up once; around 1.1% is in the top ten. The CDR3 totals 16 residues. With 8 bases removed from V and 1 base from J, the gap between germline ends came to 21 bases. Germline assignment: CDR1 SEHNR and CDR2 FQNEAQ (reference sequence). This clonotype occurred many times.

The chain employs TRBV7-9 and TRBJ2-7, with D possibly being TRBD1 or TRBD2 (6 bases each). This receptor was taken from a woman aged 25-40 years with multiple sclerosis. The sequenced sample was PBMCs. CDR3 residues: CASGFSGTGTSYEQYF. CDR3 sequence (DNA): TGTGCCAGCGGATTTTCAGGTACAGGGACTTCCTACGAGCAGTACTTC.